This TCR beta chain was captured in a study of blood T cell repertoires in COVID-19. Study in general: Spain, Italy and the United States supplied samples that represented acute and convalescent COVID-19. In each case, the material was cDNA or gDNA derived from T cells, B-cell-depleted T cells, or PBMCs.

This CDR3 is 14 amino acids long. Per germline, CDR1 LGHDT and CDR2 YNNKEL (reference sequence). Deletions cut 4 bases from V and 5 bases from J, with 14 bases between. In the source study's methods: Amplifying reference gene primers gave estimates of nucleated cell counts. The table came from immunoSEQ multiplex PCR; TCRdb's copy has only in-frame clones and leaves some out. V and J calls and clone size come straight from that table; D and trimming were deduced from the DNA. This table holds around 47,000 clones, approximately 86% found once. The sequenced sample was peripheral blood. The V gene is TRBV3-1 (or the pseudogene TRBV3-2), the J gene TRBJ1-2, with a tentative D call TRBD1 (5 bases). The TCR was taken from a woman at least 80 years old in a cohort sampled during active or convalescent COVID-19. The CDR3 nucleotides are TGTGCCAGCAGCCGAGACGGGGGTGGATATGGCTACACCTTC. This encodes CASSRDGGGYGYTF.